The 24 T cell receptor beta chains presented below share a single source sample, sequenced in a study of blood T cells in healthy people across ages. Through a sample-barcoded 5' primer and a J-beta primer mix, a second PCR was run for about 6 to 11 cycles. One entry per CDR3 protein, called by TCRdb with MiXCR from the 5' RACE reads. This table has about 1.8 million distinct CDR3 sequences, roughly 49% appearing once. The material sequenced was blood. These receptors were obtained from a woman aged 40-49 years in good health.

The V and J genes are TRBV7-2 and TRBJ2-7; maybe TRBD1 (6 bases). This CDR3 has 14 residues. Trimming took off 4 bases at V and 3 bases at J, with 13 bases between the two ends. Germline-derived CDR1 and CDR2 are SGHTA and FQGNSA. The CDR3 nucleotides read TGTGCCAGCAGCTGGAGACAGGCGAGCTACGAGCAGTACTTC. Its translation is CASSWRQASYEQYF.

The rearrangement uses TRBV20-1 and TRBJ1-1, with 7 bases identical to TRBD1. Looked up from germline, CDR1 is DFQATT and CDR2 is SNEGSKA (reference sequence). This CDR3 comprises 16 residues. Losses at the gene ends were 7 bases for V and 4 bases for J; bases not matched to a gene: 18. CDR3 DNA: TGCAGTGTCCCCCCCGTGGGACAGAGAGGGTTCACTGAAGCTTTCTTT. Translation gives CSVPPVGQRGFTEAFF.

The rearrangement links TRBV6-2 or TRBV6-3 to TRBJ2-1; D call uncertain. The V end lost 2 bases, the J end lost 0 bases, and 17 bases lay between the germline ends. The CDR3 spans 18 residues. Germline CDR1 reads MNHEY; CDR2 reads SVGEGT. The CDR3 reads CASSYESAEPLSYNEQFF. DNA for the CDR3: TGTGCCAGCAGTTACGAGTCGGCAGAACCCCTCTCCTACAATGAGCAGTTCTTC.

This clonotype was counted a few times. J is TRBJ2-5 and V is TRBV7-9; 9 positions agree with TRBD1. CDR1 is SEHNR, CDR2 FQNEAQ, per germline (reference sequence). J gave up 4 bases and V 5 bases, and 5 bases lay outside the gene matches. The length of the CDR3 is 14 residues. CDR3 DNA sequence: TGTGCCAGCAGCCACACAGGGGGCCGAGAGACCCAGTACTTC. It yields the protein CASSHTGGRETQYF.

The rearrangement joins TRBV20-1 to TRBJ2-3; possibly TRBD2 for D (6 bases). The V end was cut by 5 bases, the J end by 6 bases, with 21 bases between. Germline CDR1 is DFQATT and CDR2 is SNEGSKA (reference sequence). This CDR3 is 15 amino acids long. The CDR3 loop is CSAVLGTGRKDTQYF. The CDR3 region has the DNA TGCAGTGCTGTTCTCGGGACGGGGAGGAAGGATACGCAGTATTTT.

As to this clonotype: Germline and junction disagree at one end, which may indicate a read error. The chain carries TRBV4-3 and TRBJ2-7, with D perhaps matching TRBD1 (5 bases). Per germline, CDR1 LGHNA and CDR2 YSLEER. The CDR3 is 15 amino acids. The CDR3 bases are TGCGCCAGCAGCCAACTTCAGGGTGGGGTTACCGAGCGGTACTTC. It codes for CASSQLQGGVTERYF.

This clonotype has only a few counts. This chain uses TRBV28 with TRBJ1-6; perhaps TRBD1 as D (5 bases). CDR3 length: 13 residues. V shed 8 bases and J shed 5 bases, with 10 bases lying between them. The V gene's germline CDR1 is MDHEN and CDR2 SYDVKM. The CDR3 sequence: CASGGFDNSPLHF. CDR3 nucleotide sequence: TGTGCCAGCGGGGGGTTCGATAATTCACCCCTCCACTTT.

The chain recombines TRBV6-2 or TRBV6-3 with TRBJ2-1; 7 nucleotides match TRBD2. V lost 10 bases and J lost 6; bases outside the gene matches: 6. The germline CDR1 and CDR2 sequences are MNHEY and SVGEGT. The CDR3 spans 12 residues. CDR3 sequence: CATTTSFNEQFF. The CDR3 DNA is TGTGCCACTACGACTAGCTTCAATGAGCAGTTCTTC.

This rearrangement joins TRBV5-6 to TRBJ2-7, with 7 bases that match TRBD2. The CDR3 length is 14 residues. The trim removed 4 bases at V and 3 bases at J, leaving 7 bases unmatched. Germline CDR1 is SGHDT and CDR2 is YYEEEE. This CDR3 is CASSPGRGDYEQYF. As DNA, the CDR3 is TGTGCCAGCAGCCCAGGACGGGGGGACTACGAGCAGTACTTC. Based on the CDR3 plus reference TRBV5-6 and TRBJ2-7, the full variable domain is DAGVTQSPTHLIKTRGQQVTLRCSPKSGHDTVSWYQQALGQGPQFIFQYYEEEERQRGNFPDRFSGHQFPNYSSELNVNALLLGDSALYLCASSPGRGDYEQYFGPGTRLTVT.

V gene TRBV4-2 combines with J gene TRBJ1-2, with D maybe TRBD1 (6 bases). CDR1 and CDR2 from the germline V gene are LGHNA and YNFKEQ. The CDR3 extends over 15 amino acids. Trimming removed 5 bases from V and 2 bases from J, with 15 bases in between. The CDR3 loop reads CASSKPDSRNYGYTF. In DNA form, the CDR3 reads TGTGCCAGCAGCAAACCGGACAGTCGGAACTATGGCTACACCTTC.

This rearrangement joins TRBV10-3 to TRBJ2-5; TRBD2 aligns across 7 bases. Germline loops: CDR1 ENHRY, CDR2 SYGVKD. V dropped 6 bases and J dropped 4; count of bases not matched to a gene: 11. The CDR3 is 15 amino acids. CDR3 sequence (DNA): TGTGCCATCAGAGACCCCGGAAGGGAGGGAGAGACCCAGTACTTC. Residues: CAIRDPGREGETQYF.

This chain connects TRBV6-1 to TRBJ2-1, with D perhaps TRBD2 (6 bases). The CDR3 is made up of 13 amino acids. Germline V CDR1 and CDR2: MNHNS, SASEGT. V lost 1 base to trimming and J lost 8 bases, with 9 bases between them. The CDR3 region is CASSEVWRDEQFF. CDR3 DNA sequence: TGTGCCAGCAGTGAAGTGTGGAGGGATGAGCAGTTCTTC.

This clonotype occurred many times. CDR3 sequence reads: CASSYLSGANVLTF. The DNA of the CDR3 is TGTGCCAGCAGTTACCTCTCTGGGGCCAACGTCCTGACTTTC. The chain carries TRBV6-5 and TRBJ2-6; no clear D. The CDR3 is made up of 14 amino acids. Trimming took 2 bases from V and 0 from J, leaving 2 bases between them. The germline V gene has CDR1 MNHEY and CDR2 SVGAGI.

V is TRBV7-3 and J is TRBJ1-2; TRBD1 agrees at 8 bases. There are 14 residues in the CDR3. With V trimmed by 4 bases and J by 7 bases, 8 bases remained unmatched. Looked up from germline, CDR1 is SGHTA and CDR2 is FQGTGA. CDR3 nucleotide sequence: TGTGCCAGCAGCTCCTCCGCAGGGGGCGGTGGCTACACCTTC. It codes for CASSSSAGGGGYTF.

This clonotype has only a few counts. V is TRBV24-1 and J is TRBJ2-3; 9 bases are a match to TRBD1. The CDR3 length is 15 residues. V was clipped by 3 bases and J by 3 bases; unmatched bases: 3. Germline loops: CDR1 KGHDR, CDR2 SFDVKD. The CDR3 here is CATSDPTGGTDTQYF. The CDR3 region has the DNA TGTGCCACCAGTGATCCGACAGGGGGGACAGATACGCAGTATTTT.

The chain combines TRBV24-1 with TRBJ2-5; 10 bases align to TRBD1. The CDR3 has 16 amino acids. The germline CDR1 and CDR2 sequences are KGHDR and SFDVKD. The ends lost 5 bases at V and 4 bases at J; junction bases unmatched: 9. CDR3 amino acids: CATSGETGGGIETQYF. CDR3 sequence (DNA): TGTGCCACCAGTGGTGAGACAGGGGGCGGTATAGAGACCCAGTACTTC.

The rearrangement links TRBV4-3 to TRBJ1-2; 7 bases match TRBD1. Trimming at V came to 0 bases and at J to 6 bases, leaving 7 bases not matched to a gene. Germline V CDR1 and CDR2: LGHNA, YSLEER. CDR3 length: 15 amino acids. The CDR3 DNA reads TGCGCCAGCAGCCAAGACAACCACCAGGGGGATGGCTACACCTTC. Protein: CASSQDNHQGDGYTF.

This chain uses TRBV4-1 with TRBJ2-3, with 8 bases matching TRBD2. The CDR3 spans 18 residues. J lost 0 bases, V lost 3 bases, and 11 bases had no gene match. Per germline, CDR1 MGHRA and CDR2 YSYEKL. The CDR3 here is CASSQGNGGGTSTDTQYF. CDR3 DNA sequence: TGCGCCAGCAGCCAGGGGAACGGGGGGGGAACAAGCACAGATACGCAGTATTTT.

This chain joins TRBV4-2 and TRBJ2-7; possible D gene TRBD1, 5 bases. The CDR3 runs to 16 residues. Per the germline V gene, CDR1 is LGHNA and CDR2 is YNFKEQ. The germline V and J ends were trimmed by 0 bases and 7 bases, with 19 bases remaining between them. CDR3 in DNA: TGTGCCAGCAGCCAAGATGGAGACAGATACTCCGAGGAGCAGTACTTC. Its protein is CASSQDGDRYSEEQYF.

The chain combines TRBV6-2 or TRBV6-3 with TRBJ2-3, with D tentatively TRBD2 (6 bases). This CDR3 has 15 residues. Per the germline V gene, CDR1 is MNHEY and CDR2 is SVGEGT. The V end was cut by 1 base, the J end by 4 bases, with 12 bases between. This CDR3 reads CASSYYRGLSDTQYF. As DNA, the CDR3 is TGTGCCAGCAGTTACTATAGGGGACTGTCAGATACGCAGTATTTT.

With regard to this clonotype: Since a much larger clone is just one base distant, this may be a read error. The J gene is TRBJ2-1, the V gene TRBV29-1; TRBD1 matches 8 bases. Germline V CDR1 and CDR2: SQVTM, ANQGSEA. J was trimmed by 13 bases and V by 6 bases; bases with no gene match: 11. The length of the CDR3 is 12 residues. The DNA of the CDR3 is TGCAGCGTCGCGGACAGGGTGGAGACCCAGTTCTTC. It translates to CSVADRVETQFF.

CDR3 DNA: TGTGCCATCAGTGAGTCCAGGGATGATGAAAAACTGTTTTTT. Translated, it gives CAISESRDDEKLFF. The J gene is TRBJ1-4, the V gene TRBV10-3, with D possibly TRBD1 on 5 matching bases. Germline V gene sequence: CDR1 ENHRY, CDR2 SYGVKD. The CDR3 is 14 amino acids. V lost 0 bases, J lost 6 bases, and 8 bases lay in between.

This chain joins TRBV28 and TRBJ2-7; D is possibly TRBD2 (6 bases). Trimming left V 3 bases short and J 6 bases short, with 18 bases between. The germline V gene has CDR1 MDHEN and CDR2 SYDVKM. This CDR3 comprises 15 residues. The CDR3 spells CASSLSAEGRGEQYF. The CDR3 bases are TGTGCCAGCAGTTTGTCCGCGGAGGGGAGAGGCGAGCAGTACTTC.

The chain recombines TRBV6-1 with TRBJ2-5, with D unclear. The assigned J gene may be wrong: the sequence end matches TRBJ2-7 better. The length of the CDR3 is 17 residues. Germline V gene data show CDR1 as MNHNS and CDR2 as SASEGT. CDR3 nucleotide sequence: TGTGCCAGCAGTGACCGAGATATTTGGACGGCGAGCTACGAGCAGTACTTC. It is translated as CASSDRDIWTASYEQYF.